Listed below are T cell receptor beta chains from one sample, sequenced in a study of blood T cell repertoires in COVID-19. Assay: immunoSEQ multiplex PCR; the TCRdb copy retains only in-frame clones and omits some. The table records roughly 400,000 clones, 80% to 95% of them present only once. Sequencing was done on a sample of PBMCs or T cells enriched from blood (not recorded which). These receptors originate from a woman in her forties who had been exposed to COVID-19. CDR3s include the opening cysteine and the closing phenylalanine or tryptophan. D genes are given only for firm matches. Some rows have no size entry. The others give once, few or many, or a class for an expanded clone.

d_gene	j_gene	v_gene	abundance	CDR3nt	CDR3aa
TRBD2	TRBJ2-1	TRBV5-1	few	TGCGCCAGCAGCTGGAGCGGGGGGGCCTACAATGAGCAGTTCTTC	CASSWSGGAYNEQFF
NA	TRBJ2-3	TRBV7-8	NA	TGTGCCACACAACTAGGTCGCACAGATACGCAGTATTTT	CATQLGRTDTQYF
NA	TRBJ1-2	TRBV18	NA	TGTGCCAGCTCACCCCCGGGAGGACCCTCGGGCTACACCTTC	CASSPPGGPSGYTF
NA	TRBJ1-2	TRBV6-2/TRBV6-3	NA	TGTGCCAGCAGTCTCGGACAAGGCTACACCTTC	CASSLGQGYTF
TRBD1	TRBJ2-7	TRBV9	NA	TGTGCCAGCAGCGAGCGACAGGGGACCTCCTACGAGCAGTACTTC	CASSERQGTSYEQYF
TRBD2	TRBJ2-1	TRBV9	NA	TGTGCCAGCCGGGCGGGGGAAGACTACAATGAGCAGTTCTTC	CASRAGEDYNEQFF
TRBD1	TRBJ1-2	TRBV30	few	TGTGCCTGGAATGACAGGGGCCGTGGCTACACCTTC	CAWNDRGRGYTF
TRBD1	TRBJ2-3	TRBV10-1	few	TGCGCCAGCAGTCTTAGGACAGGGGGCGCAAATACGCAGTATTTT	CASSLRTGGANTQYF
TRBD2	TRBJ2-7	TRBV10-3	NA	TGTGCCACCCTAGGCGGGACTAGCGGGCCAGGCTACGAGCAGTACTTC	CATLGGTSGPGYEQYF
TRBD1	TRBJ1-4	TRBV19	NA	TGTGCCAGTAGTACCGCAGGGGGTGCCTATGAAAAACTGTTTTTT	CASSTAGGAYEKLFF
NA	TRBJ1-1	TRBV5-4	NA	TGTGCCAGCAGCCCCGACAGGAGGTACACTGAAGCTTTCTTT	CASSPDRRYTEAFF
NA	TRBJ1-5	TRBV21-1	NA	TGTGCCAGCAGCACCCTAGACAGGGGGAGCAATCAGCCCCAGCATTTT	CASSTLDRGSNQPQHF
NA	TRBJ1-1	TRBV2	NA	TGTGCCAGCAGTGGGGTCCCTGGACTAGCGAACACTGAAGCTTTCTTT	CASSGVPGLANTEAFF
TRBD1	TRBJ1-4	TRBV27	once	TGTGCCAGCAGTCAGGGACAGGGGTTGGAGAAACTGTTTTTT	CASSQGQGLEKLFF
TRBD1	TRBJ1-5	TRBV18	NA	TGTGCCAGCTCACCACGCCCCGACAGGGCTAGCAATCAGCCCCAGCATTTT	CASSPRPDRASNQPQHF
NA	TRBJ1-1	TRBV7-9	NA	TGTGCCAGCAGCTGGGGGGAGGACACTGAAGCTTTCTTT	CASSWGEDTEAFF
TRBD1	TRBJ1-6	TRBV6-1	few	TGTGCCAGCAGTGATTTACTAGGAACAGGGGCAGGCTCCTATAATTCACCCCTCCACTTT	CASSDLLGTGAGSYNSPLHF
NA	TRBJ1-2	TRBV21-1	once	TGTGCCAGCGTTTGCGGGGGCGAGGACTATGGCTACACCTTC	CASVCGGEDYGYTF
TRBD2	TRBJ2-1	TRBV3-1/TRBV3-2	NA	TGTGCCAGCAGCCGCCGACTAGCGGGGAGCGGTGATGAGCAGTTCTTC	CASSRRLAGSGDEQFF
TRBD1	TRBJ2-7	TRBV6-5	NA	TGTGCCAGCAGTTCCCCGACAGGGTACGAGCAGTACTTC	CASSSPTGYEQYF
NA	TRBJ2-1	TRBV5-1	NA	TGCGCCAGCAGCCAAACTAGGTCCTACAATGAGCAGTTCTTC	CASSQTRSYNEQFF
TRBD1	TRBJ2-1	TRBV19	few	TGTGCCAGTAGTAGGACAGGCACCTACAATGAGCAGTTCTTC	CASSRTGTYNEQFF
NA	TRBJ1-2	TRBV15	NA	TGTGCCACCAGCAGATTCGGACAGACTAACTATGGCTACACCTTC	CATSRFGQTNYGYTF
TRBD1	TRBJ1-1	TRBV19	NA	TGTGCCAGTATTAGAGACAGGGGGAACACTGAAGCTTTCTTT	CASIRDRGNTEAFF
TRBD1	TRBJ2-1	TRBV10-3	NA	TGTGCCATCAGTGAGGGACAGGGGGCTAATGAGCAGTTCTTC	CAISEGQGANEQFF
TRBD1	TRBJ1-6	TRBV5-4	NA	TGTGCCAGCAGCGGAAGGACAGGGGGCCTTTCACCCCTCCACTTT	CASSGRTGGLSPLHF
NA	TRBJ2-7	TRBV27	few	TGTGCCAGCAAGCGTCACGGGTACGAGCAGTACTTC	CASKRHGYEQYF
NA	TRBJ1-2	TRBV24-1	NA	TGTGCCACCAGTGATTTGCAGCGGCAGGGCTACACCTTC	CATSDLQRQGYTF
TRBD1	TRBJ1-4	TRBV7-8	NA	TGTGCCAGCAGCTTAATAACAGGGGTCTCTAATGAAAAACTGTTTTTT	CASSLITGVSNEKLFF
NA	TRBJ1-6	TRBV6-5	NA	TGTGCCAGCAGTTACTCTAGACAGCGTAATTCACCCCTCCACTTT	CASSYSRQRNSPLHF
NA	TRBJ2-1	TRBV19	NA	TGTGCCAGTAGTGCTGGTTCGAGCTCCTACAATGAGCAGTTCTTC	CASSAGSSSYNEQFF
NA	TRBJ1-5	TRBV15	NA	TGTGCTACTAGGGGGGGCATGGGCAATCAGCCCCAGCATTTT	CATRGGMGNQPQHF
NA	TRBJ1-1	TRBV30	NA	TGTGCCTGGAGCAGGCGACTACAGGGTAGTTCTCAGTTCTCAGTTGAAGCTTTCTTT	CAWSRRLQGSSQFSVEAFF
NA	TRBJ2-7	TRBV21-1	NA	TGTGCCAGCAGCAAAGAAGAAATAGAACAGTACTTC	CASSKEEIEQYF
TRBD2	TRBJ2-1	TRBV5-8	NA	TGTGCCAGCAGCTTAAGCGGGAGGGTCTACAATGAGCAGTTCTTC	CASSLSGRVYNEQFF
NA	TRBJ1-1	TRBV7-2	NA	TGTGCCAGCAGCTTAGGACATTCCAACACTGAAGCTTTCTTT	CASSLGHSNTEAFF